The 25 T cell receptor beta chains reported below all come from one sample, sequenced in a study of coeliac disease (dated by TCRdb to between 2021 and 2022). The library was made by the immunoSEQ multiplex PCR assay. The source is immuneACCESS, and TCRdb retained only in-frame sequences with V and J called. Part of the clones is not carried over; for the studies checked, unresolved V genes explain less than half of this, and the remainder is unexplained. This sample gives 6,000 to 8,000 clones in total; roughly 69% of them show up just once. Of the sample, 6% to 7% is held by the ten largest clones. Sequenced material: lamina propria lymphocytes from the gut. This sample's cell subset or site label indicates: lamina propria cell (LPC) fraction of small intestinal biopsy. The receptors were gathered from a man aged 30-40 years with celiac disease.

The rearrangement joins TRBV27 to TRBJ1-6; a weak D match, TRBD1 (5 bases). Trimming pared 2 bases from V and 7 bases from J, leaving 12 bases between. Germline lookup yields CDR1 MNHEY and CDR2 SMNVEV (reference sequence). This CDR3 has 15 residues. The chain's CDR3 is CASSLGGTLNSPLHF. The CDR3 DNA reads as TGTGCCAGCAGTTTAGGGGGGACCTTGAATTCACCCCTCCACTTT.

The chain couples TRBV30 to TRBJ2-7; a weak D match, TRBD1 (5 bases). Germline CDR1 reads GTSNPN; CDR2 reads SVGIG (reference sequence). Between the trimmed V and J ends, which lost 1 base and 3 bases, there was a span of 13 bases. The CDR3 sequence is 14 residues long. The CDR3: CAWSASQGNYEQYF. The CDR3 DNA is TGTGCCTGGAGTGCGTCCCAGGGCAACTACGAGCAGTACTTC.

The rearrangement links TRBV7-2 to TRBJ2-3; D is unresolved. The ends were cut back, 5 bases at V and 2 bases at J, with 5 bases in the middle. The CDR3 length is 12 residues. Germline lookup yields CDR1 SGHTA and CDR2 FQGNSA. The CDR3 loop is CASSLYTDTQYF. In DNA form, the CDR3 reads TGTGCCAGCAGCCTTTACACAGATACGCAGTATTTT.

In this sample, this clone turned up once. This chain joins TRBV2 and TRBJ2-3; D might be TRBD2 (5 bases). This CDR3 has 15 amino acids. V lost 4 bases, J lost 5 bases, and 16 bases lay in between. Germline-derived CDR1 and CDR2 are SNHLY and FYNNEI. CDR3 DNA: TGTGCCAGCAGTGGGATGAGTTTTGGAGGAGATACGCAGTATTTT. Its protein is CASSGMSFGGDTQYF.

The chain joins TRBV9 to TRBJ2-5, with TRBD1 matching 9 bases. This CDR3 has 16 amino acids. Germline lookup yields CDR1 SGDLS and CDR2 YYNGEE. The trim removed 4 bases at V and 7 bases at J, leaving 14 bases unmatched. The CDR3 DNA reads TGTGCCAGCAGCACGGGACAGGGAGGCCTTTGGGGGACCCAGTACTTC. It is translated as CASSTGQGGLWGTQYF.

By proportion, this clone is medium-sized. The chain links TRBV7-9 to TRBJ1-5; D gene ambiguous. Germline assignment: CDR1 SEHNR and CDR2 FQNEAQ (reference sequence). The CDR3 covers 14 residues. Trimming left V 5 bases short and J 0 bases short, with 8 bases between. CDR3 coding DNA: TGTGCCAGCAGCGAGAGCTATAGCAATCAGCCCCAGCATTTT. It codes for CASSESYSNQPQHF.

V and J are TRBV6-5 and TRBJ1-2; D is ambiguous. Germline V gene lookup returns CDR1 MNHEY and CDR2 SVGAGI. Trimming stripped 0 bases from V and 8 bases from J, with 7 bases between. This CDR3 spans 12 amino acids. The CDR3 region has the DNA TGTGCCAGCAGTTACTCGGAGGGAGGCTACACCTTC. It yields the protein CASSYSEGGYTF.

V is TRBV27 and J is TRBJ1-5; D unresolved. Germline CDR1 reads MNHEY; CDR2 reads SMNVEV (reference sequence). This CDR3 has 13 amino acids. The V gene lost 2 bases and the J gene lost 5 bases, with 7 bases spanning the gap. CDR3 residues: CASSLVSDQPQHF. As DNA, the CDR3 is TGTGCCAGCAGTTTAGTCAGTGATCAGCCCCAGCATTTT.

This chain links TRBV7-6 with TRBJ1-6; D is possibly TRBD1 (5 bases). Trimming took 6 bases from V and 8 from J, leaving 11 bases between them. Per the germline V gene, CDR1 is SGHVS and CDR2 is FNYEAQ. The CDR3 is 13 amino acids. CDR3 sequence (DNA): TGTGCCAGCAGTCAGGGTGAGGATTCACCCCTCCACTTT. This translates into CASSQGEDSPLHF.

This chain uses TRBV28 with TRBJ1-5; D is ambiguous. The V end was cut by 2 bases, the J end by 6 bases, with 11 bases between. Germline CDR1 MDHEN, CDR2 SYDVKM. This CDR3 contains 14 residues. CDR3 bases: TGTGCCAGCAGTTTAGTCACTGGAGCTCAGCCCCAGCATTTT. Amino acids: CASSLVTGAQPQHF. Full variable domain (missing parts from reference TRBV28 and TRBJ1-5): DVKVTQSSRYLVKRTGEKVFLECVQDMDHENMFWYRQDPGLGLRLIYFSYDVKMKEKGDIPEGYSVSREKKERFSLILESASTNQTSMYLCASSLVTGAQPQHFGDGTRLSIL.

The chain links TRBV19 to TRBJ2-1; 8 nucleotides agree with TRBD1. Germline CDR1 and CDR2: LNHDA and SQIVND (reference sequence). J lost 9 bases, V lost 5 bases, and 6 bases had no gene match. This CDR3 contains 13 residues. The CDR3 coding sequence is TGTGCCAGTAGTCTACAGGGGGTTGGTGAGCAGTTCTTC. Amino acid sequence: CASSLQGVGEQFF.

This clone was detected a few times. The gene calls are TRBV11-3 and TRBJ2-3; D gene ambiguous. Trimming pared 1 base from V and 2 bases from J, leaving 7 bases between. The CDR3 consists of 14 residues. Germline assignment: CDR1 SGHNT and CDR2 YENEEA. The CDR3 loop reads CASSLGDNTDTQYF. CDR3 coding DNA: TGTGCCAGCAGCTTAGGCGATAACACAGATACGCAGTATTTT.

The CDR3 DNA reads TGTGCCAGCAGCAGAATAACAGGGGGAGGAAGCAATCAGCCCCAGCATTTT. This translates into CASSRITGGGSNQPQHF. The rearrangement links TRBV2 to TRBJ1-5; 8 nucleotides align to TRBD1. This CDR3 has 17 amino acids. J was trimmed by 1 base and V by 6 bases; bases with no gene match: 11. The V gene's germline CDR1 is SNHLY and CDR2 FYNNEI. The full variable domain, rest sourced from reference TRBV2 and TRBJ1-5, is EPEVTQTPSHQVTQMGQEVILRCVPISNHLYFYWYRQILGQKVEFLVSFYNNEISEKSEIFDDQFSVERPDGSNFTLKIRSTKLEDSAMYFCASSRITGGGSNQPQHFGDGTRLSIL.

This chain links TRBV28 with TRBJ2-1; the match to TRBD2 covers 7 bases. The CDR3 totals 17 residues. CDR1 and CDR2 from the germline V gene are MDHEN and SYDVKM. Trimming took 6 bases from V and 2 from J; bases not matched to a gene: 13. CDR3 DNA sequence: TGTGCCAGCAGCTCCCCCGGGCGGGGGTGGACCTACAATGAGCAGTTCTTC. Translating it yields CASSSPGRGWTYNEQFF.

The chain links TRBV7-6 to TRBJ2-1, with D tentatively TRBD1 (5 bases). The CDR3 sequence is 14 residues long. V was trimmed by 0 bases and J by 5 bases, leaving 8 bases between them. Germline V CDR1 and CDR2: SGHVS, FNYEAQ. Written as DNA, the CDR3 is TGTGCCAGCAGCTTAGCCTCAGGGAACAATGAGCAGTTCTTC. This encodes CASSLASGNNEQFF.

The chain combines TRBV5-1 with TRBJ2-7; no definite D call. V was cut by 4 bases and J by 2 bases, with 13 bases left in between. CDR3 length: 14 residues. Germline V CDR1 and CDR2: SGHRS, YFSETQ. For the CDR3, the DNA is TGCGCCAGCAGCCGACCGGGTCAGACCTACGAGCAGTACTTC. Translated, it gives CASSRPGQTYEQYF. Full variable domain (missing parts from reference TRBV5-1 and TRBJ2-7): KAGVTQTPRYLIKTRGQQVTLSCSPISGHRSVSWYQQTPGQGLQFLFEYFSETQRNKGNFPGRFSGRQFSNSRSEMNVSTLELGDSALYLCASSRPGQTYEQYFGPGTRLTVT.

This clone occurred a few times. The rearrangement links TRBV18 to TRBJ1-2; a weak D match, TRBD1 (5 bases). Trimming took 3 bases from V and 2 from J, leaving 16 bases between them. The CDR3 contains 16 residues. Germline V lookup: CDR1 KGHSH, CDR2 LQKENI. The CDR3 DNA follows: TGTGCCAGCTCACCCCTACAGGAGACCTCGAACTATGGCTACACCTTC. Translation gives CASSPLQETSNYGYTF.

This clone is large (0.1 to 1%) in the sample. CDR3 nucleotides: TGTGCCAGTAGTGTTGACAGTCTTGTTTCACCCCTCCACTTT. It translates to CASSVDSLVSPLHF. V usage is TRBV19 and J usage is TRBJ1-6, with D perhaps matching TRBD1 (5 bases). Germline V gene sequence: CDR1 LNHDA, CDR2 SQIVND (reference sequence). The V end was cut by 5 bases, the J end by 9 bases, with 14 bases between. The CDR3 consists of 14 residues.

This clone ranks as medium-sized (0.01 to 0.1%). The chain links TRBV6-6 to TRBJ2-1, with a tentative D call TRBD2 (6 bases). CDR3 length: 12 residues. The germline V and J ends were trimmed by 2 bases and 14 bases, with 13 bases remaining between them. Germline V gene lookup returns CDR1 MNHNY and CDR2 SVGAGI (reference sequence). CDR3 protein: CASSYKGRGKFF. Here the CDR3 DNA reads TGTGCCAGCAGTTACAAAGGGCGGGGAAAGTTCTTC.

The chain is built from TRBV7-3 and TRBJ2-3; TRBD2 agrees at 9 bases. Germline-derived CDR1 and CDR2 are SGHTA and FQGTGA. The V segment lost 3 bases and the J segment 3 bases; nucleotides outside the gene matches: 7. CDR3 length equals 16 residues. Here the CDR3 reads CASSFSGTSRTDTQYF. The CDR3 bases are TGTGCCAGCAGCTTCTCCGGGACTAGCAGAACAGATACGCAGTATTTT.

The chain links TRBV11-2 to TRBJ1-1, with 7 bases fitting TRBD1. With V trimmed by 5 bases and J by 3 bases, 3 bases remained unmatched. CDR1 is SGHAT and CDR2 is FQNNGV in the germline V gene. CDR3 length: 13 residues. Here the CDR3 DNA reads TGTGCCAGCAGCCGACAGGGCCACACTGAAGCTTTCTTT. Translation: CASSRQGHTEAFF.

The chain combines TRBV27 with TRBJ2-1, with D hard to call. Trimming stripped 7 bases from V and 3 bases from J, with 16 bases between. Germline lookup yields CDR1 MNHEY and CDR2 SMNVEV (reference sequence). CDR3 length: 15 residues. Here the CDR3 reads CASTRGTPDYNEQFF. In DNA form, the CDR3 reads TGTGCCAGCACCCGAGGTACACCTGACTACAATGAGCAGTTCTTC.

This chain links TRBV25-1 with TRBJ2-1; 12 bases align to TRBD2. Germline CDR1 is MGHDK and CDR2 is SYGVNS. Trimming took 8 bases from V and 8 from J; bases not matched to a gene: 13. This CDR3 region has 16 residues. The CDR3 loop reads CASASWQASGGDEQFF. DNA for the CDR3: TGTGCCAGCGCATCCTGGCAGGCTAGCGGGGGGGATGAGCAGTTCTTC.

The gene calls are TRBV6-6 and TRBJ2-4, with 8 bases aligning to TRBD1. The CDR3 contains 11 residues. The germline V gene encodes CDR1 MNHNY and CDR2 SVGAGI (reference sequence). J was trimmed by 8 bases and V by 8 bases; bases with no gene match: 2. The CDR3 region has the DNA TGTGCCAGCCTACAGGGGGACATTCAGTACTTC. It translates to CASLQGDIQYF.

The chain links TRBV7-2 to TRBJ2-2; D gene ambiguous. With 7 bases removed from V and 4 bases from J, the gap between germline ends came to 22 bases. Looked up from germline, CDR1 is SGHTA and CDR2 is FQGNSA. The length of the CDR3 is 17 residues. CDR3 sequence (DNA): TGTGCCAGCACCTCCGTTATGGCATTACTAAGCACCGGGGAGCTGTTTTTT. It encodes CASTSVMALLSTGELFF.